The sequence of this TCR beta chain was determined in a study of blood T cell repertoires in COVID-19. The germline V gene has CDR1 SGHVS and CDR2 FQNEAQ. The CDR3 is 16 residues long. Trimming cost V 3 bases and J 2 bases; bases outside gene matches: 7. Original data processing: Reference gene primers were amplified, and this amplification served to estimate nucleated cell counts. The table came from immunoSEQ multiplex PCR; TCRdb's copy has only in-frame clones and leaves some out. V and J calls and clone size are those listed in that table; D and trimming were worked out from the DNA. The table shows about 190,000 clones, with around four fifths occurring only once.

The source is a woman in her 30s with acute or convalescent COVID-19. The sample consisted of peripheral blood. The chain links TRBV7-8 to TRBJ2-3, with 8 nucleotides matching TRBD2. The CDR3 loop reads CASSFSGEPITDTQYF. CDR3 nucleotides: TGTGCCAGCAGCTTTAGCGGGGAACCGATCACAGATACGCAGTATTTT.